This T cell receptor (beta chain) comes out of a study of molecular identifiers for immune sequencing clone quantification. In the study overall: The replicates split RNA from roughly 20,000 or 100,000 naive CD8 cells five ways and sequenced four.

The V end was cut by 4 bases, the J end by 6 bases, with 9 bases between. The CDR3 consists of 13 residues. From germline, CDR1 is MNHEY and CDR2 SVGAGI. Sorted inputs of about 18,000 to 1,100,000 cells, with 10%, 30% or 50% RNA, yielded naive CD8 libraries. Researchers sorted naive CD8 T cells as cells that were CD8+CD4-CCR7+CD45RA+. TCRdb ran MiXCR on the PCR reads and lists one entry per CDR3 protein. The sample has some 9,800 distinct CDR3 sequences, about 18% seen once. By share, this clonotype counts as medium-sized. The receptor was isolated from a human donor in good health. Some libraries in this study had Jurkat cell RNA spiked in. The chain employs TRBV6-5 and TRBJ2-2; D not certain. Sequenced input: naive CD8+ T cells from blood, with Jurkat cell RNA spiked in. Documented subset: FACS-sorted CD8+CD4-CCR7+CD45RA+ naive T cells. This CDR3 is CASSFGKPGELFF. The CDR3 DNA reads TGTGCCAGCAGTTTCGGAAAACCCGGGGAGCTGTTTTTT.